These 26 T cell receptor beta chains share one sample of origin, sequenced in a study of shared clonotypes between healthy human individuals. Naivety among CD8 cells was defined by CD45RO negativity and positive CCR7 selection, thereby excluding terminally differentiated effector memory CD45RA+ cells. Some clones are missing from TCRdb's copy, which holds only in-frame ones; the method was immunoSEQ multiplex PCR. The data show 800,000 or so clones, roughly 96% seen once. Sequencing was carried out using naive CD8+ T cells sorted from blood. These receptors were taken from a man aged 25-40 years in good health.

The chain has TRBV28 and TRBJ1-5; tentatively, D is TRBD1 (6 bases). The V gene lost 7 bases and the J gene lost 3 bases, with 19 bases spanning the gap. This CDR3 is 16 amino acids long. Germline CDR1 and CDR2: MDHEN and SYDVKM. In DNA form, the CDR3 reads TGTGCCAGCACCCTCATTGGGCAGGGGCTCAATCAGCCCCAGCATTTT. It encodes CASTLIGQGLNQPQHF.

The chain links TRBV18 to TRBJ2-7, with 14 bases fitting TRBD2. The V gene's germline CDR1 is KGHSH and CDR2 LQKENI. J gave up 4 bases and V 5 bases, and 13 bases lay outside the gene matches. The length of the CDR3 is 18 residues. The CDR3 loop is CASSYLGLAGEEEYEQYF. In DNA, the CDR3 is TGTGCCAGCTCATACTTGGGACTAGCGGGAGAAGAGGAGTACGAGCAGTACTTC.

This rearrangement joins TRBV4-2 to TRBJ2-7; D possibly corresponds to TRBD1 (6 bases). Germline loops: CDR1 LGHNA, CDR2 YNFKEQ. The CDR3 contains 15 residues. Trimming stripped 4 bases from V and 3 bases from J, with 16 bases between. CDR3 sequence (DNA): TGTGCCAGCAGCCTCGAGGGGGACACCCGCTACGAGCAGTACTTC. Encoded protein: CASSLEGDTRYEQYF.

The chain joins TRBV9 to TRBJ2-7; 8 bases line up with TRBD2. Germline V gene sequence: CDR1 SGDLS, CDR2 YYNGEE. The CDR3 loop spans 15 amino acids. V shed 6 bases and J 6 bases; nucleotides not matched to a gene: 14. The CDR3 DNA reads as TGTGCCAGCACGACGGAGACAGGCGCGGGGGGCGAGCAGTACTTC. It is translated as CASTTETGAGGEQYF.

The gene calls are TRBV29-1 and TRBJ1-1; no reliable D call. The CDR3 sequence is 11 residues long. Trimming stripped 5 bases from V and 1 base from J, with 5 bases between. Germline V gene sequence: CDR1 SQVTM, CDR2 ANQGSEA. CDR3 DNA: TGCAGCGTTCCTGAGAACACTGAAGCTTTCTTT. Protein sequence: CSVPENTEAFF. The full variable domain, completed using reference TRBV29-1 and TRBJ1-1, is SAVISQKPSRDICQRGTSLTIQCQVDSQVTMMFWYRQQPGQSLTLIATANQGSEATYESGFVIDKFPISRPNLTFSTLTVSNMSPEDSSIYLCSVPENTEAFFGQGTRLTVV.

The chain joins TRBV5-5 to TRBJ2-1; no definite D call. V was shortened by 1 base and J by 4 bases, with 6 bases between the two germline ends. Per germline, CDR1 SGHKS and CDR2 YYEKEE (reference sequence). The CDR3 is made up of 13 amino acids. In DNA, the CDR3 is TGTGCCAGCAGCTTGACGCAGTACAATGAGCAGTTCTTC. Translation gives CASSLTQYNEQFF.

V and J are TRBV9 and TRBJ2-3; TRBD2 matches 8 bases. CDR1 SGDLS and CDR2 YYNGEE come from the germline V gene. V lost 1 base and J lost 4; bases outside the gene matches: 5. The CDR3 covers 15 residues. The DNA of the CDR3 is TGTGCCAGCAGCGTATACGGGAGGGCCGCAGATACGCAGTATTTT. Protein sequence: CASSVYGRAADTQYF.

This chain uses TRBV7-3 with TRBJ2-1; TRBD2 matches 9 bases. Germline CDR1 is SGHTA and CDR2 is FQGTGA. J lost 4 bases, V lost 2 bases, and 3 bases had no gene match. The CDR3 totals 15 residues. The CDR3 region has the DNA TGTGCCAGCAGCTTATTTCTAGCGGGGTACAATGAGCAGTTCTTC. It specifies CASSLFLAGYNEQFF.

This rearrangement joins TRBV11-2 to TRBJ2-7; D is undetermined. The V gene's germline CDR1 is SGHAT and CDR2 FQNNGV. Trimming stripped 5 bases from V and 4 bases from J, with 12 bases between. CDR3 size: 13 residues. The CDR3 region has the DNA TGTGCCAGCAGCCCTACAAATCGTTACGAGCAGTACTTC. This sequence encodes CASSPTNRYEQYF.

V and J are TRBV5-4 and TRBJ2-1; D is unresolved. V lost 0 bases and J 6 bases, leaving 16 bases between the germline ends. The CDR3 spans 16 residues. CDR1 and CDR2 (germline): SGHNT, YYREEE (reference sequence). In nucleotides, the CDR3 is TGTGCCAGCAGCTTGGCTGAGGAGTTAAGATTCAATGAGCAGTTCTTC. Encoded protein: CASSLAEELRFNEQFF.

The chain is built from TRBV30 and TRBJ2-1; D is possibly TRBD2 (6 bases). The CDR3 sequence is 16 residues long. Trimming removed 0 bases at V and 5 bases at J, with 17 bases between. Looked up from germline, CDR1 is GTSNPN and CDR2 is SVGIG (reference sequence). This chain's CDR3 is CAWSVRGGRKDNEQFF. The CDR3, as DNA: TGTGCCTGGAGTGTACGTGGGGGGAGAAAGGACAATGAGCAGTTCTTC.

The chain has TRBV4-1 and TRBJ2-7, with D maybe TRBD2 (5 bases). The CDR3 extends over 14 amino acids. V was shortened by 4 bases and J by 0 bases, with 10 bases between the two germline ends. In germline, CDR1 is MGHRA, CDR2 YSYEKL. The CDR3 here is CASSPSGNSYEQYF. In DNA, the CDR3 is TGCGCCAGCAGCCCGAGCGGCAACTCCTACGAGCAGTACTTC.

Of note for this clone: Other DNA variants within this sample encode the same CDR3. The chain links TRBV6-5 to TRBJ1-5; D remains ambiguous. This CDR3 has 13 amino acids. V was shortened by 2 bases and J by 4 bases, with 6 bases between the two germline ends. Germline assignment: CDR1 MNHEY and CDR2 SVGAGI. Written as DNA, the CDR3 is TGTGCCAGCAGTTACGGACTGAATCAGCCCCAGCATTTT. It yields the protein CASSYGLNQPQHF.

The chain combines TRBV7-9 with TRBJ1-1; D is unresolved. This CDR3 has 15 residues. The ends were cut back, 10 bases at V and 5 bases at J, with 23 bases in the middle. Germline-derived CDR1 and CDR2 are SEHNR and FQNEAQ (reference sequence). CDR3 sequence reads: CATSFKEKRRTEAFF. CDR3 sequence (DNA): TGTGCCACCTCTTTTAAGGAGAAAAGAAGGACTGAAGCTTTCTTT.

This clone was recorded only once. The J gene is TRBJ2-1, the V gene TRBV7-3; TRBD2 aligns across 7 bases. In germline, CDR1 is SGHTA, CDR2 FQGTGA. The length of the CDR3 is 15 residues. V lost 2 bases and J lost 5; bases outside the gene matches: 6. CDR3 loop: CASSLAASGNNEQFF. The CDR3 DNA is TGTGCCAGCAGCTTAGCGGCTAGCGGAAACAATGAGCAGTTCTTC.

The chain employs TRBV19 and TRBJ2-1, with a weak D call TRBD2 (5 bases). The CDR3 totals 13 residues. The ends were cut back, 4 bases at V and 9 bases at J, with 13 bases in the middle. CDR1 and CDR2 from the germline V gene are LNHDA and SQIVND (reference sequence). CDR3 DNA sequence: TGTGCCAGTAGTAGGGGAGCGGTAGGTGAGCAGTTCTTC. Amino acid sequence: CASSRGAVGEQFF.

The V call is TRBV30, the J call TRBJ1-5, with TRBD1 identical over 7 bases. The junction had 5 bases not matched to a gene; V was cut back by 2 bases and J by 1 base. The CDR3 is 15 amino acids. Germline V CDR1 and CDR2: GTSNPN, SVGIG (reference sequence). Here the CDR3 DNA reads TGTGCCTGGAGTCCGACAGGGCTAAGCAATCAGCCCCAGCATTTT. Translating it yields CAWSPTGLSNQPQHF.

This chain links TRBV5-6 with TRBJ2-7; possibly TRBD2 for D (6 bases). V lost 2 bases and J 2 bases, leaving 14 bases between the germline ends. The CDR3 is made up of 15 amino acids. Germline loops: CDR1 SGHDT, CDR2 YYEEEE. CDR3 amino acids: CASSFIAASAYEQYF. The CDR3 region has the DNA TGTGCCAGCAGCTTTATAGCGGCTAGCGCCTACGAGCAGTACTTC.

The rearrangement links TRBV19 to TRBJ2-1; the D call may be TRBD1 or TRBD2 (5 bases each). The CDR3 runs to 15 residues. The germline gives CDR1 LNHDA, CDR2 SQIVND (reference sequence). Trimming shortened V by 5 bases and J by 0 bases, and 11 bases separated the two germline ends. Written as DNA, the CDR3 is TGTGCCAGTAGTGCCTGGGGGAGCTCCTACAATGAGCAGTTCTTC. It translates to CASSAWGSSYNEQFF. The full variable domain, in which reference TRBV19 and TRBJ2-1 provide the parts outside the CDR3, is DGGITQSPKYLFRKEGQNVTLSCEQNLNHDAMYWYRQDPGQGLRLIYYSQIVNDFQKGDIAEGYSVSREKKESFPLTVTSAQKNPTAFYLCASSAWGSSYNEQFFGPGTRLTVL.

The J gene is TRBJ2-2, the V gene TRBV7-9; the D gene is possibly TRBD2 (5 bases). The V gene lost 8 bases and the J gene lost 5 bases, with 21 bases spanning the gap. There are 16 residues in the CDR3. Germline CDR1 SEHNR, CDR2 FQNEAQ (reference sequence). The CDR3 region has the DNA TGTGCCAGCGATTGGACTGCTCGGGCCGAAACCGGGGAGCTGTTTTTT. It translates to CASDWTARAETGELFF.

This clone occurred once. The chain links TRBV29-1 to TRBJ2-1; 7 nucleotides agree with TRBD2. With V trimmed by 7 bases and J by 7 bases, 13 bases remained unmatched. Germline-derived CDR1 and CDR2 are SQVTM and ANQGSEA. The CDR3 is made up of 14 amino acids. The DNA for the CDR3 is TGCAGCGGTTCTTTAGCGGGCCGAGGTAATGAGCAGTTCTTC. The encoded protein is CSGSLAGRGNEQFF.

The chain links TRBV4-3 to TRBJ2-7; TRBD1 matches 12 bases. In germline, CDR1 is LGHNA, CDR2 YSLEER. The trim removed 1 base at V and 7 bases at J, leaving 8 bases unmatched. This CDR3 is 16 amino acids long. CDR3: CASSQAPGTGGVEQYF. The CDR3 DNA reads TGCGCCAGCAGCCAAGCCCCCGGGACAGGGGGCGTAGAGCAGTACTTC.

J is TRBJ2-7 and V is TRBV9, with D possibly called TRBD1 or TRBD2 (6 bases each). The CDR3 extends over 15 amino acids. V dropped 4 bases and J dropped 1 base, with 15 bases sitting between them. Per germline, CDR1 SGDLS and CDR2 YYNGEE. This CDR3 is CASSPGALSSYEQYF. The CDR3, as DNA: TGTGCCAGCAGCCCGGGGGCCCTAAGTTCCTACGAGCAGTACTTC.

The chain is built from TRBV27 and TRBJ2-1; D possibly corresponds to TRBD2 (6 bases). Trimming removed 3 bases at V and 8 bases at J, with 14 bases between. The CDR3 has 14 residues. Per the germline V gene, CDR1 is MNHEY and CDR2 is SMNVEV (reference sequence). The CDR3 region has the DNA TGTGCCAGCAGTTTCAGACTCACGGGGGATGAGCAGTTCTTC. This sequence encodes CASSFRLTGDEQFF.

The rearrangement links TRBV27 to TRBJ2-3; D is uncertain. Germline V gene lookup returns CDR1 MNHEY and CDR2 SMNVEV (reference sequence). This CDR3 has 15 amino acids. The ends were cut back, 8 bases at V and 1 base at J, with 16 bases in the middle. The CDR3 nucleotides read TGTGCCAGCCTTGAAGGAACCACGGGCACAGATACGCAGTATTTT. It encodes CASLEGTTGTDTQYF.

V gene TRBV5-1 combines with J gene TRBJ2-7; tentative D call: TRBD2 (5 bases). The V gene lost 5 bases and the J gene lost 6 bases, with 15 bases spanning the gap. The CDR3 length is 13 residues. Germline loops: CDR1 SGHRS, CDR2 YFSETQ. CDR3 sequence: CASRGTRSREQYF. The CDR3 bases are TGCGCCAGCAGGGGAACTAGATCCCGCGAGCAGTACTTC.